These 14 T cell receptor beta chains were sequenced from one sample in a study of blood T cell repertoires in COVID-19. Here immunoSEQ multiplex PCR was the method, and the copy in TCRdb shows in-frame clones only, minus some. The data show some 220,000 clones, with more than 75% seen just once and roughly 13% held by the top ten. The specimen sequenced was peripheral blood. These receptors were collected from a human donor in a cohort sampled during active COVID-19.

The chain carries TRBV19 and TRBJ1-1, with TRBD1 matching over 7 bases. Germline CDR1 LNHDA, CDR2 SQIVND (reference sequence). The V gene end was trimmed by 4 bases and the J gene end by 4 bases; junction bases not matched to a gene: 3. The CDR3 contains 13 residues. CDR3 nucleotide sequence: TGTGCCAGTAGTAAGGGGGCGGGCACTGAAGCTTTCTTT. This gives the protein CASSKGAGTEAFF.

This clone has a single count. This sequence joins TRBV11-3 and TRBJ2-1; possible D gene TRBD2, 5 bases. Germline-derived CDR1 and CDR2 are SGHNT and YENEEA. CDR3 length equals 13 residues. V was clipped by 5 bases and J by 7 bases, with 12 bases between them. The CDR3 region has the DNA TGTGCCAGCAGCCGGACTCTGGGGAATGAGCAGTTCTTC. Translating gives CASSRTLGNEQFF.

The V and J genes are TRBV5-5 and TRBJ1-5; D remains unclear. V shed 2 bases and J shed 0 bases, with 12 bases lying between them. There are 16 residues in the CDR3. CDR1 and CDR2 from the germline V gene are SGHKS and YYEKEE (reference sequence). The CDR3 protein is CASSFELSFSNQPQHF. The CDR3 DNA follows: TGTGCCAGCAGCTTCGAGTTAAGTTTTAGCAATCAGCCCCAGCATTTT.

There are many counts of this clone. The J gene is TRBJ2-5, the V gene TRBV3-1 (or the pseudogene TRBV3-2); D is possibly TRBD2 (5 bases). V gave up 4 bases and J gave up 3 bases, with 12 bases separating them. The CDR3 covers 14 residues. Germline V gene data show CDR1 as LGHDT and CDR2 as YNNKEL (reference sequence). In DNA, the CDR3 is TGTGCCAGCAGCCCAACTAGTGTGGAAGAGACCCAGTACTTC. It yields the protein CASSPTSVEETQYF.

The chain couples TRBV7-2 to TRBJ1-1, with D unresolved. Germline CDR1 and CDR2: SGHTA and FQGNSA. V was clipped by 1 base and J by 2 bases, with 5 bases between them. CDR3 length: 13 residues. The CDR3 nucleotides are TGTGCCAGCAGCTTAGAGACTAACACTGAAGCTTTCTTT. Its protein is CASSLETNTEAFF.

The chain joins TRBV2 to TRBJ2-2; 7 nucleotides line up with TRBD1. The CDR3 covers 14 residues. The germline CDR1 and CDR2 sequences are SNHLY and FYNNEI. J gave up 4 bases and V 4 bases, and 3 bases lay outside the gene matches. The DNA for the CDR3 is TGTGCCAGCAGTGGGGACAGTTTCACCGGGGAGCTGTTTTTT. Its translation is CASSGDSFTGELFF.

The chain uses TRBV15 and TRBJ2-7; 11 positions agree with TRBD1. CDR1 and CDR2 (germline): LNHNV, YYDKDF (reference sequence). The CDR3 runs 15 residues. V gave up 0 bases and J gave up 6 bases; unmatched junction bases: 4. The DNA for the CDR3 is TGTGCCACCAGCAGAGATCCGGACAGGGGGCTCGAGCAGTACTTC. It specifies CATSRDPDRGLEQYF.

J is TRBJ1-1 and V is TRBV7-2; 8 bases align to TRBD1. This CDR3 has 15 residues. Germline loops: CDR1 SGHTA, CDR2 FQGNSA. Unmatched junction bases numbered 11, after V lost 7 bases and J lost 4 bases. CDR3 sequence (DNA): TGTGCCAGCACCCCGGCGGTCAGGGGGCTCACTGAAGCTTTCTTT. Protein: CASTPAVRGLTEAFF.

V gene TRBV12-3 or TRBV12-4 combines with J gene TRBJ1-2; D perhaps matches TRBD1 (5 bases). CDR3 length: 12 amino acids. Trimming shortened V by 6 bases and J by 7 bases, and 12 bases separated the two germline ends. CDR3 bases: TGTGCCAGCAGCCCCCTGGGGGGTGGCTACACCTTC. This sequence encodes CASSPLGGGYTF.

This chain links TRBV27 with TRBJ1-5; tentatively, D is TRBD1 (5 bases). Germline values: CDR1 MNHEY, CDR2 SMNVEV (reference sequence). V gave up 5 bases and J gave up 4 bases, with 12 bases separating them. The CDR3 runs 14 residues. In DNA, the CDR3 is TGTGCCAGCAGTCCACGACAGTTTAATCAGCCCCAGCATTTT. This sequence encodes CASSPRQFNQPQHF.

The V call is TRBV4-1, the J call TRBJ2-1; 8 bases are a match to TRBD2. The trim removed 3 bases at V and 11 bases at J, leaving 9 bases unmatched. CDR3 length equals 14 residues. Germline V gene data show CDR1 as MGHRA and CDR2 as YSYEKL. In DNA form, the CDR3 reads TGCGCCAGCAGCCACGAACTAGCGGACTTAAAGCAGTTCTTC. Amino acids: CASSHELADLKQFF.

The V and J genes are TRBV7-9 and TRBJ1-1; tentative D call: TRBD1 (6 bases). From germline, CDR1 is SEHNR and CDR2 FQNEAQ (reference sequence). This CDR3 has 14 residues. V was pared by 5 bases and J by 3 bases, with 13 bases between. CDR3 DNA sequence: TGTGCCAGCAGCCTACTAAACAGGGACACTGAAGCTTTCTTT. It translates to CASSLLNRDTEAFF.

This chain joins TRBV6-2 or TRBV6-3 and TRBJ1-2; D may be TRBD1 (6 bases). The germline V gene encodes CDR1 MNHEY and CDR2 SVGEGT. V was shortened by 0 bases and J by 5 bases, with 13 bases between the two germline ends. The CDR3 runs to 15 residues. Written as DNA, the CDR3 is TGTGCCAGCAGTTACTCGGGCGGGGGCGTATATGGCTACACCTTC. It yields the protein CASSYSGGGVYGYTF.

V usage is TRBV19 and J usage is TRBJ2-3; D might be TRBD1 (7 bases). Per germline, CDR1 LNHDA and CDR2 SQIVND (reference sequence). V gave up 10 bases and J gave up 3 bases, with 11 bases separating them. This CDR3 comprises 12 residues. The CDR3 loop is CATAGGTDTQYF. As DNA, the CDR3 is TGTGCCACAGCAGGGGGGACAGATACGCAGTATTTT.